This T cell receptor beta chain was found in a study of OX40 agonist ivuxolimab in advanced cancers. TCRdb's copy holds only in-frame clones and misses some; the assay was immunoSEQ multiplex PCR. The sample gives more than 60,000 clones, roughly 77% of which show up once; about 5% is in the top ten. V shed 0 bases and J shed 1 base, with 11 bases lying between them. CDR3 length equals 16 residues. Germline V gives CDR1 SGHNT, CDR2 YYREEE (reference sequence). The TCR sequence derives from an adult with an advanced solid tumor such as melanoma, head and neck, liver or kidney cancer. Sequencing used CD4+ or CD8+ T cells sorted from blood, obtained in a trial of the OX40 agonist ivuxolimab. The chain joins TRBV5-4 to TRBJ2-1; possible D gene TRBD2, 5 bases. DNA for the CDR3: TGTGCCAGCAGCTTGGCCAGACTACGGTCCTACAATGAGCAGTTCTTC. Amino acid sequence: CASSLARLRSYNEQFF.